The source of this T cell receptor beta chain is a study of T cell responses to AZD1222 COVID-19 vaccine. CDR1 MDHEN and CDR2 SYDVKM come from the germline V gene. The V gene lost 5 bases and the J gene lost 0 bases, with 10 bases spanning the gap. This CDR3 has 14 residues. On this clone: Its specificity is unknown.

Sequenced by immunoSEQ multiplex PCR; TCRdb stores in-frame clones only, minus some. The data contain about 190,000 clones, roughly 92% of them seen just once; the ten biggest clones take up approximately 1.5%. Findings of the study overall: Breadth and depth of Spike-specific TCRs rose after two AZD1222 doses. Among vaccine-associated CD4 TCRs, coverage spanned spike, with dominance at 160-218 and 743-854.

The receptor comes from an adult in good health. The chain carries TRBV28 and TRBJ1-1; D uncertain. The sequenced sample was peripheral blood, obtained on day 0 of AZD1222 vaccination. CDR3 DNA: TGTGCCAGCAGTCGCGGTGGGGTGAACACTGAAGCTTTCTTT. Its translation is CASSRGGVNTEAFF.